The 2 T cell receptor beta chains given below trace back to one sample, sequenced in a study of CD8+ T cells in alopecia areata. Reverse transcribed after extraction, RNA yielded cDNA as the sequencing template. Sequencing used immunoSEQ multiplex PCR; TCRdb keeps in-frame clones, though not all of them. This sample has 120,000 or so clones, with under 40% found just once. Material: CD4+ T cells sorted from blood. Every receptor here comes from a human donor with alopecia areata.

This clone was detected only a few times. This chain uses TRBV29-1 with TRBJ2-3; D is undetermined. The V end was cut by 2 bases, the J end by 3 bases, with 6 bases between. The germline V gene encodes CDR1 SQVTM and CDR2 ANQGSEA. The CDR3 length is 12 residues. The CDR3 coding sequence is TGCAGCGTTGAACAAGGGACAGATACGCAGTATTTT. As protein: CSVEQGTDTQYF.

This rearrangement joins TRBV29-1 to TRBJ1-1; D is perhaps TRBD1 (5 bases). The CDR3 runs 12 residues. CDR1 is SQVTM and CDR2 is ANQGSEA in the germline V gene. Trimming removed 5 bases from V and 3 bases from J, with 10 bases in between. The CDR3 is CSVMVGDTEAFF. CDR3 DNA sequence: TGCAGCGTTATGGTGGGGGACACTGAAGCTTTCTTT.